This T cell receptor (beta chain) was observed in a study of shared clonotypes between healthy human individuals. Clones were read by immunoSEQ multiplex PCR, and TCRdb kept only the in-frame ones, dropping some. The sample has roughly 500,000 clones, 81% seen once; the top ten hold approximately 11%. The CDR3 contains 13 residues. V lost 0 bases to trimming and J lost 6 bases, with 6 bases between them. Germline CDR1 is KGHSH and CDR2 is LQKENI. Sequenced input: PBMCs. The sequence was collected from a woman in her forties in good health. Some clones in this sample may be carry-over from other donors' samples. The chain couples TRBV18 to TRBJ2-1; D is unclear. CDR3 residues: CASSPPFVNEQFF. CDR3 coding DNA: TGTGCCAGCTCACCACCTTTCGTCAATGAGCAGTTCTTC. The full variable domain, completed using reference TRBV18 and TRBJ2-1, is NAGVMQNPRHLVRRRGQEARLRCSPMKGHSHVYWYRQLPEEGLKFMVYLQKENIIDESGMPKERFSAEFPKEGPSILRIQQVVRGDSAAYFCASSPPFVNEQFFGPGTRLTVL.